Described below is a single T cell receptor (beta chain) sequence and its context. The data are from a study of cytomegalovirus exposure and HLA in healthy donors. Across the whole study: Earlier, 180 million or so T cells were analyzed, and 90 million to 120 million unique TCR beta sequences were found among them.

The PCR contained 60 Vbeta and 13 Jbeta primers. Profiling relied on immunoSEQ multiplex PCR, and the TCRdb table lists in-frame clones only, not all of them. Of under 150,000 clones in the sample, around 72% are singletons; the top ten hold approximately 2%. Between the trimmed V and J ends, which lost 4 bases and 4 bases, there was a span of 11 bases. The CDR3 length is 14 residues. Germline CDR1 reads SGDLS; CDR2 reads YYNGEE. This sequence joins TRBV9 and TRBJ1-4, with D tentatively TRBD1 (5 bases). This clonotype was obtained from a man aged 40-49 years in good health and CMV-seronegative. Material for sequencing was PBMCs. The DNA for the CDR3 is TGTGCCAGCAGCCGACAGATACTTAATGAAAAACTGTTTTTT. The encoded protein is CASSRQILNEKLFF.